These 2 T cell receptor beta chains were all obtained from the same sample, sequenced in a study of blood T cell repertoires in COVID-19. Assay: immunoSEQ multiplex PCR; the TCRdb copy retains only in-frame clones and omits some. The sample shows tens of thousands of clones, roughly 72% of them seen only once. Sample: peripheral blood. These receptors were taken from a man in his sixties with COVID-19, enrolled during active disease.

This chain links TRBV7-6 with TRBJ2-5; 7 bases match TRBD1. Germline CDR1 is SGHVS and CDR2 is FNYEAQ. The CDR3 is 13 residues long. J was trimmed by 5 bases and V by 5 bases; bases with no gene match: 5. CDR3: CASSTRQGETQYF. CDR3 coding DNA: TGTGCCAGCAGCACCAGACAGGGCGAGACCCAGTACTTC. Full variable domain (remainder filled in from reference TRBV7-6 and TRBJ2-5): GAGVSQSPRYKVTKRGQDVALRCDPISGHVSLYWYRQALGQGPEFLTYFNYEAQQDKSGLPNDRFSAERPEGSISTLTIQRTEQRDSAMYRCASSTRQGETQYFGPGTRLLVL.

The V and J genes are TRBV9 and TRBJ2-5; 11 positions agree with TRBD2. V lost 6 bases, J lost 4 bases, and 8 bases stayed unmatched. From germline, CDR1 is SGDLS and CDR2 YYNGEE. The CDR3 spans 15 residues. This chain's CDR3 is CASTPGLAGGETQYF. In DNA form, the CDR3 reads TGTGCCAGCACCCCAGGACTAGCGGGTGGAGAGACCCAGTACTTC.